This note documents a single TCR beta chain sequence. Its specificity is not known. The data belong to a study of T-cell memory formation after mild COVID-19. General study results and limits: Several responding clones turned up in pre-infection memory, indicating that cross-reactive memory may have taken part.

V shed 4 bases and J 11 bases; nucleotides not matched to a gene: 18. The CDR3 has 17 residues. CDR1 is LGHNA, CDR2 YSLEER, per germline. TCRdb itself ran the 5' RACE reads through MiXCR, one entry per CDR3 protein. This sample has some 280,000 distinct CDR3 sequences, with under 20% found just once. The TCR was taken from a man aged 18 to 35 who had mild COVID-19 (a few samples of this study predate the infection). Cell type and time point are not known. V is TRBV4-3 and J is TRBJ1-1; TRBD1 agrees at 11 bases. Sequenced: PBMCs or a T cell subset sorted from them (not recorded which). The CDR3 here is CASSPTPGQGVAPGAFF. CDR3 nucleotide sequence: TGCGCCAGCAGCCCGACACCGGGACAGGGGGTAGCGCCTGGGGCTTTCTTT.